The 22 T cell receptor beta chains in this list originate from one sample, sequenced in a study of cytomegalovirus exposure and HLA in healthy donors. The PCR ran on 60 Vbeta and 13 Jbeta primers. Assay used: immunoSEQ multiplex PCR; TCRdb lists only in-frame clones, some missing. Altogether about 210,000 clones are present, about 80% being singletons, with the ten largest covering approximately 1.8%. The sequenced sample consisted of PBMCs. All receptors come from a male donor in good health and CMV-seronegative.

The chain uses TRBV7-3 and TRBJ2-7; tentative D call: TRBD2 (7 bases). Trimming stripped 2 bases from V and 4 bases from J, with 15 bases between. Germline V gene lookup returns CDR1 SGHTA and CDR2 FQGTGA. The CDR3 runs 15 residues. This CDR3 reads CASSLGVGGGYEQYF. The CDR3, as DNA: TGTGCCAGCAGCTTAGGGGTAGGGGGAGGGTACGAGCAGTACTTC.

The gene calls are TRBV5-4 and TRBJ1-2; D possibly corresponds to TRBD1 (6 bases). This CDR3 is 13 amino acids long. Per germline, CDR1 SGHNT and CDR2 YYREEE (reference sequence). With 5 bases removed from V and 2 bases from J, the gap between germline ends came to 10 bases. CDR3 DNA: TGTGCCAGCAGACAGGGTTTAAACTATGGCTACACCTTC. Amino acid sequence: CASRQGLNYGYTF.

As DNA, the CDR3 is TGTGCCAGCTCCAGGGGACTAGCGGGAGTATCCAATGAGCAGTTCTTC. Translation: CASSRGLAGVSNEQFF. V and J are TRBV18 and TRBJ2-1; the match to TRBD2 covers 14 bases. Germline CDR1 is KGHSH and CDR2 is LQKENI. The trim removed 6 bases at V and 6 bases at J, leaving 7 bases unmatched. The CDR3 consists of 16 residues.

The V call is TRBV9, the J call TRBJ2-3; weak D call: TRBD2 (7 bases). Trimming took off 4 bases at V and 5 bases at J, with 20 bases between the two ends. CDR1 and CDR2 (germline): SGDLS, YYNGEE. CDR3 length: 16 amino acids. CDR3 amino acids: CASSTLGAGVGDTQYF. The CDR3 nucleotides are TGTGCCAGCAGCACCTTGGGGGCGGGAGTTGGAGATACGCAGTATTTT.

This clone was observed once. The chain's CDR3 is CTSSQDKRTSGQKRGELFF. Written as DNA, the CDR3 is TGCACCAGCAGCCAAGATAAGAGGACTAGCGGACAAAAGAGGGGGGAGCTGTTTTTT. V and J are TRBV1 and TRBJ2-2; the table names TRBD2, a call not compared with the DNA. TRBV1 is labeled a pseudogene. This CDR3 spans 19 amino acids.

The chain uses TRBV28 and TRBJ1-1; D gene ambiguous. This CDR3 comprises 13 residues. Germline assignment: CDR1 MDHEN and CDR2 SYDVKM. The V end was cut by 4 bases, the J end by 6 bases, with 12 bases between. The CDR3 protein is CASSSARGPEAFF. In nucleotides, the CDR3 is TGTGCCAGCAGTTCTGCAAGAGGGCCTGAAGCTTTCTTT.

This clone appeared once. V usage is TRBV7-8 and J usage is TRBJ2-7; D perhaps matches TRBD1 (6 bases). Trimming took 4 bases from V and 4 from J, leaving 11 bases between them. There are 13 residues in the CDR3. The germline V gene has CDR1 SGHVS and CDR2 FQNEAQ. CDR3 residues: CASSSRTGYEQYF. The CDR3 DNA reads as TGTGCCAGCAGCTCGCGAACAGGGTACGAGCAGTACTTC.

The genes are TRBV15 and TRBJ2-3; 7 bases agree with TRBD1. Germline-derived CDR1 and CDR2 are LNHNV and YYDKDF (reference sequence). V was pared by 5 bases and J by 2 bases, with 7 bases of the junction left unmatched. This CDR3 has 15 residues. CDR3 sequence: CATSAHRGNTDTQYF. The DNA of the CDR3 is TGTGCCACCAGCGCGCACAGGGGAAACACAGATACGCAGTATTTT.

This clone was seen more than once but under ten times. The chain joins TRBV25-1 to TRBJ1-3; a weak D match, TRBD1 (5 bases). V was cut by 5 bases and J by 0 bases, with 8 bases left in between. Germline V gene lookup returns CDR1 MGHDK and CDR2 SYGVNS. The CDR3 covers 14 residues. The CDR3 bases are TGTGCCAGCAGTACCAGGGACTCTGGAAACACCATATATTTT. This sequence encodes CASSTRDSGNTIYF.

The chain's CDR3 is CASKTGGSGYTF. The DNA for the CDR3 is TGCGCCAGCAAGACAGGGGGCAGCGGCTACACCTTC. The J gene is TRBJ1-2, the V gene TRBV10-1; TRBD1 matches at 10 bases. Germline CDR1 WNHNN, CDR2 SYGVQD (reference sequence). V lost 7 bases, J lost 8 bases, and 4 bases stayed unmatched. CDR3 length equals 12 residues.

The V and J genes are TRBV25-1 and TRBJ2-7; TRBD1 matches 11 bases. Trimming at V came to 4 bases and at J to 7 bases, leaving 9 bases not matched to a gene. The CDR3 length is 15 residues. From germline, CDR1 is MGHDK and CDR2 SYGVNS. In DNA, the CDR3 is TGTGCCAGCAGTGGGGACAGGGGGTTATCGGGAGAGCAGTACTTC. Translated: CASSGDRGLSGEQYF.

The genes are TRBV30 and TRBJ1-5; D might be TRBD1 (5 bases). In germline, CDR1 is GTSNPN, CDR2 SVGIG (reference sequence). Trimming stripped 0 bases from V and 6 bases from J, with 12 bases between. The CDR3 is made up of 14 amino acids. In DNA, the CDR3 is TGTGCCTGGAGTGTACGGAGTGGGGCTCAGCCCCAGCATTTT. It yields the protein CAWSVRSGAQPQHF.

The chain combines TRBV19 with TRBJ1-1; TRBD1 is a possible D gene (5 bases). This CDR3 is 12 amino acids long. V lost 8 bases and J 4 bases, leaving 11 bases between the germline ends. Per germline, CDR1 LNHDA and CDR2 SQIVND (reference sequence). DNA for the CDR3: TGTGCCAGTGCCCCAGGGCCCACTGAAGCTTTCTTT. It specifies CASAPGPTEAFF.

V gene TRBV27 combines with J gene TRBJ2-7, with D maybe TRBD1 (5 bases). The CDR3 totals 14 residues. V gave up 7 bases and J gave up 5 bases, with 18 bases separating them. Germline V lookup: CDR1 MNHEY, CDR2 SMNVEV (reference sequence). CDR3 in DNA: TGTGCCAGCACCCAAGACAGACATAGCCACGAGCAGTACTTC. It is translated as CASTQDRHSHEQYF.

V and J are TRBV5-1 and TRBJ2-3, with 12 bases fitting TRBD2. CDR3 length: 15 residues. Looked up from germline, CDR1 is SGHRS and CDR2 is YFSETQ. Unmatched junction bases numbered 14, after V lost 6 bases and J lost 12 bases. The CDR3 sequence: CASMAASGGVSPQYF. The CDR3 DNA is TGCGCCAGCATGGCGGCTAGCGGGGGGGTAAGCCCTCAGTATTTT.

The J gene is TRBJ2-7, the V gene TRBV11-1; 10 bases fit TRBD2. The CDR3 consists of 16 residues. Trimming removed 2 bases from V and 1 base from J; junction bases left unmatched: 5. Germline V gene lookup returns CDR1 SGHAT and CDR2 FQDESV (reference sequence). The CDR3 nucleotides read TGTGCCAGCAGCTTAACTAGCGGGGAGCCATCCTACGAGCAGTACTTC. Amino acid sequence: CASSLTSGEPSYEQYF. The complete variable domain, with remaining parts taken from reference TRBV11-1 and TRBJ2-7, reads EAEVAQSPRYKITEKSQAVAFWCDPISGHATLYWYRQILGQGPELLVQFQDESVVDDSQLPKDRFSAERLKGVDSTLKIQPAELGDSAMYLCASSLTSGEPSYEQYFGPGTRLTVT.

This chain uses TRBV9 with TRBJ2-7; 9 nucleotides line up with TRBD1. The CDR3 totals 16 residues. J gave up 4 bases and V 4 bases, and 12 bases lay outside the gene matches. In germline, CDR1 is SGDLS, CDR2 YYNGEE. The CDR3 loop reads CASSPGQGSRVYEQYF. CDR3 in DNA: TGTGCCAGCAGCCCTGGACAGGGGTCAAGAGTTTACGAGCAGTACTTC.

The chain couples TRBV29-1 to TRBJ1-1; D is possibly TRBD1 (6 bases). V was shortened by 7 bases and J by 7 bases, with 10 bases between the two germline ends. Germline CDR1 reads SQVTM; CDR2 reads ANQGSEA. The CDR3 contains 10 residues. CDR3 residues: CSAGQLEAFF. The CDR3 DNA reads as TGCAGCGCGGGACAACTTGAAGCTTTCTTT.

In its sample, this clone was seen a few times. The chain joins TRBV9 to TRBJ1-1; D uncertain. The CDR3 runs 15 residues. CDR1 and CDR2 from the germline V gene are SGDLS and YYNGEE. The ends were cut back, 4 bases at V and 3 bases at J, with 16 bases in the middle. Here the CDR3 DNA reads TGTGCCAGCAGCCCCCCGGGTAACTGGGACACTGAAGCTTTCTTT. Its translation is CASSPPGNWDTEAFF.

CDR3 sequence: CASSTLAGAESEQFF. The CDR3 DNA reads as TGCGCCAGCAGCACCCTAGCGGGAGCTGAGTCGGAGCAGTTCTTC. The chain combines TRBV5-1 with TRBJ2-1, with 10 bases matching TRBD2. CDR3 size: 15 residues. With V trimmed by 4 bases and J by 10 bases, 11 bases remained unmatched. Germline V gene data show CDR1 as SGHRS and CDR2 as YFSETQ.

In nucleotides, the CDR3 is TGTGCCAGCAGTTACTCCCGCGACAGGGGGTCGGGCTACACCTTC. Its protein product is CASSYSRDRGSGYTF. The rearrangement joins TRBV6-6 to TRBJ1-2, with TRBD1 matching over 9 bases. The germline gives CDR1 MNHNY, CDR2 SVGAGI (reference sequence). This CDR3 has 15 residues. V dropped 0 bases and J dropped 8; count of bases not matched to a gene: 7.

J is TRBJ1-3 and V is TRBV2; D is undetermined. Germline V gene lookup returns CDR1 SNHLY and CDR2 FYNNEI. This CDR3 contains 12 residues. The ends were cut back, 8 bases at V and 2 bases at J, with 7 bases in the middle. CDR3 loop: CASLPPGNTIYF. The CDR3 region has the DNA TGTGCCAGCCTTCCTCCTGGAAACACCATATATTTT.